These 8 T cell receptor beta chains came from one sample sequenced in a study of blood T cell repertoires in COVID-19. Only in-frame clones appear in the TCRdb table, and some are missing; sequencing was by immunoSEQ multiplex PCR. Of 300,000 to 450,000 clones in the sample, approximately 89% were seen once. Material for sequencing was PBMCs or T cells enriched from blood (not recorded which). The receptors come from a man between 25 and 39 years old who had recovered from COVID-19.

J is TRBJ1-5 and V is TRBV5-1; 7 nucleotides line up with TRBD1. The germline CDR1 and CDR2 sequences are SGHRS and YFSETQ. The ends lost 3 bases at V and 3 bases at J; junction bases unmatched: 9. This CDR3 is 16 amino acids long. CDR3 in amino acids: CASSSTPGQYNQPQHF. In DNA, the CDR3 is TGCGCCAGCAGCTCAACCCCGGGACAGTACAATCAGCCCCAGCATTTT.

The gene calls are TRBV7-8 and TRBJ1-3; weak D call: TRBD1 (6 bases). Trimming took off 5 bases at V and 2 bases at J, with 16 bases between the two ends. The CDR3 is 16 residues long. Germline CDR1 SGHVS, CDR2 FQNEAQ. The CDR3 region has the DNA TGTGCCAGCAGCCACTACAGGGATCGAGCTGGAAACACCATATATTTT. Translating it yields CASSHYRDRAGNTIYF.

CDR3 residues: CASSSRSIYEQYF. As DNA, the CDR3 is TGTGCCAGCAGTTCCCGCAGTATCTACGAGCAGTACTTC. This chain connects TRBV25-1 to TRBJ2-7; D uncertain. The germline V gene has CDR1 MGHDK and CDR2 SYGVNS. V lost 5 bases and J lost 3, with 11 bases in between. This CDR3 comprises 13 residues.

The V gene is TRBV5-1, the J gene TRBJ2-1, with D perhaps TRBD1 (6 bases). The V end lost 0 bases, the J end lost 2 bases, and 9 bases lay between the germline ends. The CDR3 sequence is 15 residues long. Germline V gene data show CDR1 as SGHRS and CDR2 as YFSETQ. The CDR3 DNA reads TGCGCCAGCAGCTTGGCCACAGGGCCCTACAATGAGCAGTTCTTC. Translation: CASSLATGPYNEQFF.

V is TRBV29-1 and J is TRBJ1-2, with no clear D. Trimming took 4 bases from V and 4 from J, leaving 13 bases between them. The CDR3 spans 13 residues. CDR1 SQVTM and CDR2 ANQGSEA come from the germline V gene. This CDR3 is CSVVSGYSYGYTF. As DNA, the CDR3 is TGCAGCGTTGTATCGGGATACAGCTATGGCTACACCTTC. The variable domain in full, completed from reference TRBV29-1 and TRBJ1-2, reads SAVISQKPSRDICQRGTSLTIQCQVDSQVTMMFWYRQQPGQSLTLIATANQGSEATYESGFVIDKFPISRPNLTFSTLTVSNMSPEDSSIYLCSVVSGYSYGYTFGSGTRLTVV.

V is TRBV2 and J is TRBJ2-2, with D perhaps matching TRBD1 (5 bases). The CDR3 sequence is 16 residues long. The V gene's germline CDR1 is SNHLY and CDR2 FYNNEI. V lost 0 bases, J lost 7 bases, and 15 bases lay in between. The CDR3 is CASSEARVRVGGELFF. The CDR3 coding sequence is TGTGCCAGCAGTGAAGCGCGTGTCAGGGTTGGCGGGGAGCTGTTTTTT.

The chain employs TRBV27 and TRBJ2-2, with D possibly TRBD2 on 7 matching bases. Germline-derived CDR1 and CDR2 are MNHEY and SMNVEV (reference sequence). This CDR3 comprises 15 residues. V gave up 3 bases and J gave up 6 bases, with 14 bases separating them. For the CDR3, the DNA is TGTGCCAGCAGTTTTGCGGGGGCCGTTCCCGGGGAGCTGTTTTTT. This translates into CASSFAGAVPGELFF.

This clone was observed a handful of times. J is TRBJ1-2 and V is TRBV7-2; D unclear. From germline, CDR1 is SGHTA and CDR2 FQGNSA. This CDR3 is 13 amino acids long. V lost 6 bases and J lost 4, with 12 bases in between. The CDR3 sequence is CASSPRVAYGYTF. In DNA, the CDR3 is TGTGCCAGCAGTCCTCGGGTGGCCTATGGCTACACCTTC.